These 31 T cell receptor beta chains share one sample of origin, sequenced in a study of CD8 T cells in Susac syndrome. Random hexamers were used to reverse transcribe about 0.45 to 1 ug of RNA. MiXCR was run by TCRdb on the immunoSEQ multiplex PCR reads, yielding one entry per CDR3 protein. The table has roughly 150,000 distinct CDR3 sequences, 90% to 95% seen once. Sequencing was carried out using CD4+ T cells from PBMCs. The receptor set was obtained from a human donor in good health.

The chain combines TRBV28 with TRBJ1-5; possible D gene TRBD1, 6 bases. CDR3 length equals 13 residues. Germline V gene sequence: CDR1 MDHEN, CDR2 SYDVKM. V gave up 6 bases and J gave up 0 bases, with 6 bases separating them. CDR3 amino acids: CASRGASNQPQHF. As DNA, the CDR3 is TGTGCCAGCAGGGGGGCTAGCAATCAGCCCCAGCATTTT.

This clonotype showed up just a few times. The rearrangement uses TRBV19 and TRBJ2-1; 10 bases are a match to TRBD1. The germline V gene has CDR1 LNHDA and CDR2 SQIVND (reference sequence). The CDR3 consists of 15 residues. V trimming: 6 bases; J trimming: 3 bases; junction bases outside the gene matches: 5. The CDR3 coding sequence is TGTGCCAGTAGCTCCGGGACAGGGGTCTACAATGAGCAGTTCTTC. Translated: CASSSGTGVYNEQFF.

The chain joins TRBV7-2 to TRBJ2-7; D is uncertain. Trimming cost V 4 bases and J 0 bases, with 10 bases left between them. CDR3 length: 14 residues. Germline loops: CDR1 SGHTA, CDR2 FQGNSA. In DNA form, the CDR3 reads TGTGCCAGCAGCTCGACGACGGACTCCTACGAGCAGTACTTC. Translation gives CASSSTTDSYEQYF.

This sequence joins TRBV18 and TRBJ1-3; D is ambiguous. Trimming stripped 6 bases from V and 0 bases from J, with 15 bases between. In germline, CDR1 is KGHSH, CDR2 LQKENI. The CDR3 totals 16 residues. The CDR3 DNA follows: TGTGCCAGCTCTCCCCAAACTCAGCTCTCTGGAAACACCATATATTTT. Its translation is CASSPQTQLSGNTIYF.

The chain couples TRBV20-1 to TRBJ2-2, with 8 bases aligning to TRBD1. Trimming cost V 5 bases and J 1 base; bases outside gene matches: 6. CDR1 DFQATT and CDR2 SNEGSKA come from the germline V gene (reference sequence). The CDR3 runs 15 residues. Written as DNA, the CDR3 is TGCAGTGCTCCCGCCGGGACAGGGAACACCGGGGAGCTGTTTTTT. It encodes CSAPAGTGNTGELFF.

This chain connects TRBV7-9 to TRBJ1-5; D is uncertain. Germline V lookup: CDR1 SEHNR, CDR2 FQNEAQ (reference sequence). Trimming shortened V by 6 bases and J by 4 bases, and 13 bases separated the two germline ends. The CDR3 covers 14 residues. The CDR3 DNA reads TGTGCCAGCAGTGTGGAGGGCGGGAATCAGCCCCAGCATTTT. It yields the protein CASSVEGGNQPQHF.

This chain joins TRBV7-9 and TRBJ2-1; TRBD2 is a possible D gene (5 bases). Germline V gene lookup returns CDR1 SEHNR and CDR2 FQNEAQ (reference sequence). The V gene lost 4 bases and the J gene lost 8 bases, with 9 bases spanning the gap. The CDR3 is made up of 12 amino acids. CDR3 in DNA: TGTGCCAGCAGCTCTAGCAGCCATGAGCAGTTCTTC. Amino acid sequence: CASSSSSHEQFF. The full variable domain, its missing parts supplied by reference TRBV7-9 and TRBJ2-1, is DTGVSQNPRHKITKRGQNVTFRCDPISEHNRLYWYRQTLGQGPEFLTYFQNEAQLEKSRLLSDRFSAERPKGSFSTLEIQRTEQGDSAMYLCASSSSSHEQFFGPGTRLTVL.

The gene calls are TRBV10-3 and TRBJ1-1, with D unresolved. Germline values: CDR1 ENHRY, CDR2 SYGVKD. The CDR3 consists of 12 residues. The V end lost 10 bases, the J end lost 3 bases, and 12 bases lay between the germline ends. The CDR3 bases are TGTGCCACCAGCCCCGGGGACACTGAAGCTTTCTTT. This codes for CATSPGDTEAFF.

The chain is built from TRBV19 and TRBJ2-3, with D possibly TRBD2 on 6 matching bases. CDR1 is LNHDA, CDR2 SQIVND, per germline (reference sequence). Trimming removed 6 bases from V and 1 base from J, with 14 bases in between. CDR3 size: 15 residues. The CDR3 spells CASRPGSGGTDTQYF. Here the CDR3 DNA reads TGTGCCAGTAGGCCGGGTAGCGGAGGCACAGATACGCAGTATTTT. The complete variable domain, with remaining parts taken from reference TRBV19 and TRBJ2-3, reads DGGITQSPKYLFRKEGQNVTLSCEQNLNHDAMYWYRQDPGQGLRLIYYSQIVNDFQKGDIAEGYSVSREKKESFPLTVTSAQKNPTAFYLCASRPGSGGTDTQYFGPGTRLTVL.

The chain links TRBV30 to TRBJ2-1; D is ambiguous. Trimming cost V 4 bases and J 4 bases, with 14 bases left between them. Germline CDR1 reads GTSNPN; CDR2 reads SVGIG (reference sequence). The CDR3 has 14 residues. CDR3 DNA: TGTGCCTGGAAAATTGGCGGAGTTTACAATGAGCAGTTCTTC. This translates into CAWKIGGVYNEQFF.

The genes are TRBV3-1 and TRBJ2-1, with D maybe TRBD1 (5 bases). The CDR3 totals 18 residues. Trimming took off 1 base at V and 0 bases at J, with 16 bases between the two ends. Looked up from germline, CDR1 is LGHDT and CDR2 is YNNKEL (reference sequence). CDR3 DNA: TGTGCCAGCAGCCAAGGCTTTAGTGACAGAAGCTCCTACAATGAGCAGTTCTTC. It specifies CASSQGFSDRSSYNEQFF.

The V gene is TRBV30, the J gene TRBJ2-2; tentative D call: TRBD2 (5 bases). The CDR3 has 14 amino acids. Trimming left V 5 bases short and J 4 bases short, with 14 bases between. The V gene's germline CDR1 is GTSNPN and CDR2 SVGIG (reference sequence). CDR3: CAWEGIGVTGELFF. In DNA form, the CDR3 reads TGTGCCTGGGAGGGCATCGGCGTCACCGGGGAGCTGTTTTTT.

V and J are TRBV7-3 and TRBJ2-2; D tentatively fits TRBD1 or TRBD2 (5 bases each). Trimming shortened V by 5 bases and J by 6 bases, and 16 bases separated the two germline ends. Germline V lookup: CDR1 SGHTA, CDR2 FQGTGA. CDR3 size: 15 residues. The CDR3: CASSPQQGESGELFF. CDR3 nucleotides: TGTGCCAGCAGCCCCCAGCAGGGAGAGTCCGGGGAGCTGTTTTTT.

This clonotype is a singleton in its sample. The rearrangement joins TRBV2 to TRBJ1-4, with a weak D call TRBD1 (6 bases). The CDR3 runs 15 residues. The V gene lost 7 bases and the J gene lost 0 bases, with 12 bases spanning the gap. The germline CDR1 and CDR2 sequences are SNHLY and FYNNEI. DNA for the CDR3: TGTGCCAGCACCCTCTCAGGGGCAACTAATGAAAAACTGTTTTTT. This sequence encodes CASTLSGATNEKLFF.

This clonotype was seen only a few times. Here the CDR3 reads CASRTLQGERSGEQYF. CDR3 coding DNA: TGTGCCAGCCGTACGCTGCAAGGGGAAAGAAGTGGCGAGCAGTACTTC. This rearrangement joins TRBV6-1 to TRBJ2-7; D is perhaps TRBD1 (5 bases). Trimming took off 8 bases at V and 6 bases at J, with 26 bases between the two ends. In germline, CDR1 is MNHNS, CDR2 SASEGT. The length of the CDR3 is 16 residues.

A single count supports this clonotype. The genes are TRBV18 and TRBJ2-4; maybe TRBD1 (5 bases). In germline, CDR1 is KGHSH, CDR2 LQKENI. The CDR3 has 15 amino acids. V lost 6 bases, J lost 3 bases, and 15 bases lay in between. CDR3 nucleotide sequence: TGTGCCAGCTCGCTTGACAGTTCCGGCAAAAACATTCAGTACTTC. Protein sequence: CASSLDSSGKNIQYF.

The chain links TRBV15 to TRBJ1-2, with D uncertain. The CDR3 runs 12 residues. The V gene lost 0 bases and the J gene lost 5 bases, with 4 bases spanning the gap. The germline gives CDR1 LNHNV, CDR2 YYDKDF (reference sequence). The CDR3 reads CATSRDAYGYTF. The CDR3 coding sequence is TGTGCCACCAGCAGAGACGCTTATGGCTACACCTTC.

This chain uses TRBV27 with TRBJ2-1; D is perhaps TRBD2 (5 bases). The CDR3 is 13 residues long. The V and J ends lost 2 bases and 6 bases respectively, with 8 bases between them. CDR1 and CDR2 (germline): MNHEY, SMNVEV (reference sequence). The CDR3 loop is CASSLLASNEQFF. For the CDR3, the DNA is TGTGCCAGCAGTTTACTAGCAAGCAATGAGCAGTTCTTC.

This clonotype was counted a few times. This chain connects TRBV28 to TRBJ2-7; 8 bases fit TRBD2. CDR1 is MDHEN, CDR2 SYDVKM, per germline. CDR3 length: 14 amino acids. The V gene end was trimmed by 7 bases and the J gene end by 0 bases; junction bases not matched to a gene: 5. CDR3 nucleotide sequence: TGTGCCAGCATTTCGGGAGGGTCCTCCTACGAGCAGTACTTC. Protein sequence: CASISGGSSYEQYF. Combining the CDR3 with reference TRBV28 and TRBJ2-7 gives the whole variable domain DVKVTQSSRYLVKRTGEKVFLECVQDMDHENMFWYRQDPGLGLRLIYFSYDVKMKEKGDIPEGYSVSREKKERFSLILESASTNQTSMYLCASISGGSSYEQYFGPGTRLTVT.

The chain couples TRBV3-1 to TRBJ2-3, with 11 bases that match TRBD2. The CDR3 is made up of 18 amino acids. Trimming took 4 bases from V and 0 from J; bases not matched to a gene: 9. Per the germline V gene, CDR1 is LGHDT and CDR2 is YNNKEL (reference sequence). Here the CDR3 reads CASSPGLAGGGSTDTQYF. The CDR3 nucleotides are TGTGCCAGCAGCCCCGGGCTAGCGGGGGGTGGGAGCACAGATACGCAGTATTTT.

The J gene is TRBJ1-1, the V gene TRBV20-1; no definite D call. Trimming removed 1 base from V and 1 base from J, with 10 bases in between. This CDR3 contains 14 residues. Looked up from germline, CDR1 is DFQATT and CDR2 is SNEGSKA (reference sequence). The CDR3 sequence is CSARVRGSNTEAFF. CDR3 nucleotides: TGCAGTGCTAGAGTGAGAGGTTCGAACACTGAAGCTTTCTTT.

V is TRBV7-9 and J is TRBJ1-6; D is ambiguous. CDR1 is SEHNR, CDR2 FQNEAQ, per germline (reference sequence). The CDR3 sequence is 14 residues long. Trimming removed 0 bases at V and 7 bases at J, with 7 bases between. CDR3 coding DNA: TGTGCCAGCAGCTTAGCAGGGAGCAATTCACCCCTCCACTTT. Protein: CASSLAGSNSPLHF. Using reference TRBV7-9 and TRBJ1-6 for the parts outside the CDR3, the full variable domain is DTGVSQNPRHKITKRGQNVTFRCDPISEHNRLYWYRQTLGQGPEFLTYFQNEAQLEKSRLLSDRFSAERPKGSFSTLEIQRTEQGDSAMYLCASSLAGSNSPLHFGNGTRLTVT.

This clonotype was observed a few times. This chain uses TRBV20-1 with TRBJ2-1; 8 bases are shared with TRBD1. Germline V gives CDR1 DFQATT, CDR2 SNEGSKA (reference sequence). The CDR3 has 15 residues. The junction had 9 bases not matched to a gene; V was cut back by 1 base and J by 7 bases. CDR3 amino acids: CSARALGQGENEQFF. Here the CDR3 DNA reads TGCAGTGCTAGAGCCCTAGGACAGGGAGAGAATGAGCAGTTCTTC.

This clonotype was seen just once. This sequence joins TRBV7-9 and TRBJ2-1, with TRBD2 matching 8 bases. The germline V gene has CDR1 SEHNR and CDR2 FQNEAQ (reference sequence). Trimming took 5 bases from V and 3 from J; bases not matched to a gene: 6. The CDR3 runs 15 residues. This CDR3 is CASSPSGSYYNEQFF. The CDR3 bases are TGTGCCAGCAGCCCGAGCGGGAGCTACTACAATGAGCAGTTCTTC.

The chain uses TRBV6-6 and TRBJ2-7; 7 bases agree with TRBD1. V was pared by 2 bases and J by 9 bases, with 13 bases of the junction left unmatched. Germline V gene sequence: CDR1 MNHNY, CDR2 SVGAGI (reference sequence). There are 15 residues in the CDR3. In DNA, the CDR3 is TGTGCCAGCAGTTACCCGGGACAGACCCAAGGGGGGCAGTACTTC. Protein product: CASSYPGQTQGGQYF.

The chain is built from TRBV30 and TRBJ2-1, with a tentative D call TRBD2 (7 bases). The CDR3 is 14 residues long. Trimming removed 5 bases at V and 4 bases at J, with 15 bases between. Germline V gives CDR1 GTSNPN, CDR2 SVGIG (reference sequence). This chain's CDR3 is CAWEGGGLYNEQFF. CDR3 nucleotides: TGTGCCTGGGAGGGGGGGGGCCTTTACAATGAGCAGTTCTTC.

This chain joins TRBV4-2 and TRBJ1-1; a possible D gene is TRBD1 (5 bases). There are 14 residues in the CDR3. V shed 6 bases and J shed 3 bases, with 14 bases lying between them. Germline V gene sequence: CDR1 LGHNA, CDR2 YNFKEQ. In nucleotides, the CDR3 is TGTGCCAGCAGGAGGGGCGGGGCGGACACTGAAGCTTTCTTT. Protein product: CASRRGGADTEAFF.

CDR3 protein: CASSAGQGYTEAFF. CDR3 DNA sequence: TGTGCCAGCTCAGCAGGACAGGGATACACTGAAGCTTTCTTT. This chain uses TRBV18 with TRBJ1-1, with 8 nucleotides matching TRBD1. This CDR3 is built from 14 residues. The V segment lost 5 bases and the J segment 3 bases; nucleotides outside the gene matches: 5. Germline V gene data show CDR1 as KGHSH and CDR2 as LQKENI.

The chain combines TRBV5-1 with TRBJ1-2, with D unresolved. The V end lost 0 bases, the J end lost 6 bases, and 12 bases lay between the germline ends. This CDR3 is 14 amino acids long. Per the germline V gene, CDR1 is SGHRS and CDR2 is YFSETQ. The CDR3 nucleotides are TGCGCCAGCAGCTTGGCCTCGGAGGGTAATGGCTACACCTTC. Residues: CASSLASEGNGYTF.

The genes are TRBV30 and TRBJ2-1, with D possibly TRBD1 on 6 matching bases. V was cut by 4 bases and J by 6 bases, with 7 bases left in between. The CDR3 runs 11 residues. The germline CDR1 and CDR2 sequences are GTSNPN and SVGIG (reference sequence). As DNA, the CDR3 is TGTGCCTGGAACAGGGTCAATGAGCAGTTCTTC. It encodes CAWNRVNEQFF.

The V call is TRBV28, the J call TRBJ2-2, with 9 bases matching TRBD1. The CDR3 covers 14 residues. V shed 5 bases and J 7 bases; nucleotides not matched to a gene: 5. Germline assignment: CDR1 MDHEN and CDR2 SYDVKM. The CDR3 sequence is CASSEGTGNGELFF. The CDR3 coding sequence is TGTGCCAGCAGTGAAGGGACAGGGAACGGGGAGCTGTTTTTT.